What follows are 30 T cell receptor beta chains derived from one specimen sequenced in a study of T cell responses to AZD1222 COVID-19 vaccine. Libraries were prepared by immunoSEQ multiplex PCR; TCRdb keeps only in-frame clonotypes and omits some of them. The table has 150,000 to 200,000 clones, about 89% seen once. The sequences come from peripheral blood, collected on day 0 of AZD1222 vaccination. These receptors came from an adult in good health.

The J gene is TRBJ1-5, the V gene TRBV28; 9 bases fit TRBD1. The CDR3 runs to 16 residues. Germline CDR1 MDHEN, CDR2 SYDVKM. V was pared by 4 bases and J by 0 bases, with 4 bases of the junction left unmatched. The CDR3, as DNA: TGTGCCAGCAGTTCGGGACAGGGCGGTAGCAATCAGCCCCAGCATTTT. Protein sequence: CASSSGQGGSNQPQHF.

The chain combines TRBV18 with TRBJ1-5; no reliable D call. Germline values: CDR1 KGHSH, CDR2 LQKENI. CDR3 length: 13 amino acids. Trimming shortened V by 5 bases and J by 9 bases, and 14 bases separated the two germline ends. The DNA of the CDR3 is TGTGCCAGCTCAATCGACCGTGAGCGGCCCCAGCATTTT. This codes for CASSIDRERPQHF.

The rearrangement uses TRBV6-5 and TRBJ2-7; no firm D call. The V and J ends lost 0 bases and 1 base respectively, with 7 bases between them. CDR1 MNHEY and CDR2 SVGAGI come from the germline V gene. This CDR3 has 14 amino acids. For the CDR3, the DNA is TGTGCCAGCAGTTACTCGGCGGCTTCCTACGAGCAGTACGTC. It translates to CASSYSAASYEQYV.

The chain couples TRBV29-1 to TRBJ2-1; weak D call: TRBD1 (6 bases). CDR3 length equals 12 residues. V lost 7 bases and J 4 bases, leaving 11 bases between the germline ends. Looked up from germline, CDR1 is SQVTM and CDR2 is ANQGSEA. CDR3: CSAITGYNEQFF. Here the CDR3 DNA reads TGCAGCGCCATTACAGGGTACAATGAGCAGTTCTTC.

The V call is TRBV7-2, the J call TRBJ2-1, with a tentative D call TRBD1 (5 bases). Per the germline V gene, CDR1 is SGHTA and CDR2 is FQGNSA. Deletions cut 4 bases from V and 10 bases from J, with 8 bases between. This CDR3 comprises 11 residues. The CDR3 DNA is TGTGCCAGCAGCTCAGGGATCGAGCAGTTCTTC. This gives the protein CASSSGIEQFF.

The chain's CDR3 is CASSALGGATDTQYF. CDR3 nucleotide sequence: TGTGCCAGCAGCGCCTTGGGGGGCGCCACAGATACGCAGTATTTT. The V and J genes are TRBV6-5 and TRBJ2-3; D may correspond to TRBD1 or TRBD2 (6 bases each). The CDR3 is 15 residues long. Trimming took 6 bases from V and 2 from J, leaving 15 bases between them. In germline, CDR1 is MNHEY, CDR2 SVGAGI.

The chain couples TRBV18 to TRBJ1-4, with 8 bases that match TRBD1. With V trimmed by 6 bases and J by 7 bases, 7 bases remained unmatched. The CDR3 consists of 14 residues. Germline V gene lookup returns CDR1 KGHSH and CDR2 LQKENI. CDR3 nucleotides: TGTGCCAGCTCCCCGGGACAGGCTGCTGAAAAACTGTTTTTT. It translates to CASSPGQAAEKLFF.

As concerns this clone: Its ends do not fully match the called genes, so a read error is possible. V is TRBV5-1 and J is TRBJ2-1, with 8 bases aligning to TRBD1. The germline V gene encodes CDR1 SGHRS and CDR2 YFSETQ. The CDR3 contains 14 residues. In DNA, the CDR3 is TGCGCCAGCAGCACAGGGGGGACCGGCAATCAGCAGTTCTTC. Protein: CASSTGGTGNQQFF.

The J gene is TRBJ2-7, the V gene TRBV24-1; 9 nucleotides agree with TRBD1. CDR1 is KGHDR, CDR2 SFDVKD, per germline. This CDR3 has 14 residues. The V segment lost 4 bases and the J segment 6 bases; nucleotides outside the gene matches: 6. The CDR3 DNA reads as TGTGCCACCAGTGACCGTGACAGGGGGAGCGAGCAGTACTTC. Its protein is CATSDRDRGSEQYF.

The J gene is TRBJ2-1, the V gene TRBV11-3; D is unclear. Trimming took 1 base from V and 2 from J, leaving 9 bases between them. Germline V gene sequence: CDR1 SGHNT, CDR2 YENEEA. The CDR3 loop spans 15 amino acids. DNA for the CDR3: TGTGCCAGCAGCTTAGGTCCGGCCGCCTACAATGAGCAGTTCTTC. Its translation: CASSLGPAAYNEQFF.

The chain couples TRBV4-1 to TRBJ1-1, with 7 positions matching TRBD1. V was pared by 5 bases and J by 2 bases, with 11 bases of the junction left unmatched. The CDR3 has 16 residues. Looked up from germline, CDR1 is MGHRA and CDR2 is YSYEKL. The CDR3 nucleotides are TGCGCCAGCAGCTTGACTTACAGGGGACTTAACACTGAAGCTTTCTTT. It encodes CASSLTYRGLNTEAFF.

The chain uses TRBV28 and TRBJ1-2; D not certain. Per the germline V gene, CDR1 is MDHEN and CDR2 is SYDVKM. The CDR3 runs to 15 residues. V was clipped by 3 bases and J by 2 bases, with 13 bases between them. This CDR3 is CASSFPSGKNYGYTF. CDR3 bases: TGTGCCAGCAGTTTCCCCTCGGGTAAAAACTATGGCTACACCTTC.

The chain carries TRBV7-2 and TRBJ2-1; no clear D gene. Trimming cost V 1 base and J 6 bases, with 7 bases left between them. Germline V gene sequence: CDR1 SGHTA, CDR2 FQGNSA. CDR3 size: 13 residues. The CDR3 DNA is TGTGCCAGCAGCTTAGTGGGTGGCAATGAGCAGTTCTTC. Its protein product is CASSLVGGNEQFF.

As regards this clone: The junction departs from germline at one end; a sequencing error may be responsible. V is TRBV4-3 and J is TRBJ2-7; 8 nucleotides align to TRBD2. There are 18 residues in the CDR3. Germline V gene data show CDR1 as LGHNA and CDR2 as YSLEER. The CDR3 region is CARSRQGSGGSRLDEQYF. The CDR3 DNA reads TGCGCCCGCAGCCGCCAAGGTTCGGGGGGGTCTCGTTTGGACGAGCAGTACTTC.

Here the CDR3 DNA reads TGTGCCACCAGCTATGGCGGGGTCTCTGGGGCCAACGTCCTGACTTTC. Translation: CATSYGGVSGANVLTF. The gene calls are TRBV15 and TRBJ2-6; TRBD2 is a possible D gene (6 bases). Germline CDR1 and CDR2: LNHNV and YYDKDF (reference sequence). V gave up 5 bases and J gave up 0 bases, with 11 bases separating them. The length of the CDR3 is 16 residues.

This rearrangement joins TRBV28 to TRBJ1-2; 7 bases match TRBD1. The CDR3 sequence is 14 residues long. J lost 6 bases, V lost 7 bases, and 11 bases had no gene match. CDR1 MDHEN and CDR2 SYDVKM come from the germline V gene. As DNA, the CDR3 is TGTGCCAGCACGGCAGGGGGGCCTCAAGATGGCTACACCTTC. The encoded protein is CASTAGGPQDGYTF.

The J gene is TRBJ1-6, the V gene TRBV5-1; D is undetermined. V gave up 4 bases and J gave up 0 bases, with 8 bases separating them. Germline values: CDR1 SGHRS, CDR2 YFSETQ. The CDR3 covers 15 residues. The CDR3 spells CASSREGSYNSPLHF. CDR3 sequence (DNA): TGCGCCAGCAGCCGAGAAGGCTCCTATAATTCACCCCTCCACTTT.

The V and J genes are TRBV28 and TRBJ1-5; TRBD1 matches 10 bases. This CDR3 comprises 16 residues. Unmatched junction bases numbered 13, after V lost 7 bases and J lost 7 bases. Germline V gene data show CDR1 as MDHEN and CDR2 as SYDVKM. In nucleotides, the CDR3 is TGTGCCAGCATACACCTAGGGACAGGGGATGGACAGCCCCAGCATTTT. Protein sequence: CASIHLGTGDGQPQHF.

The rearrangement links TRBV6-5 to TRBJ1-2, with a possible D match to TRBD1 (6 bases). Between the trimmed V and J ends, which lost 8 bases and 5 bases, there was a span of 15 bases. This CDR3 is built from 13 residues. Looked up from germline, CDR1 is MNHEY and CDR2 is SVGAGI. The CDR3 loop reads CASSTDRYYGYTF. Written as DNA, the CDR3 is TGTGCCAGCTCCACCGACAGGTATTATGGCTACACCTTC.

The gene calls are TRBV7-9 and TRBJ2-5, with TRBD1 identical over 10 bases. CDR1 SEHNR and CDR2 FQNEAQ come from the germline V gene (reference sequence). The CDR3 contains 16 residues. V lost 1 base, J lost 5 bases, and 7 bases stayed unmatched. The CDR3 loop reads CASSLEGTGARETQYF. CDR3 nucleotide sequence: TGTGCCAGCAGCTTAGAAGGGACAGGGGCCCGGGAGACCCAGTACTTC.

This sequence joins TRBV3-1 (or the pseudogene TRBV3-2) and TRBJ2-7; unclear D gene. Trimming pared 2 bases from V and 7 bases from J, leaving 12 bases between. This CDR3 spans 13 amino acids. Germline-derived CDR1 and CDR2 are LGHDT and YNNKEL (reference sequence). Here the CDR3 DNA reads TGTGCCAGCAGCCAAACCGGCGCAACAGAGCAGTACTTC. It translates to CASSQTGATEQYF.

The rearrangement links TRBV5-5 to TRBJ1-2; 7 nucleotides agree with TRBD1. There are 16 residues in the CDR3. V was clipped by 0 bases and J by 0 bases; unmatched bases: 5. The V gene's germline CDR1 is SGHKS and CDR2 YYEKEE (reference sequence). The CDR3 is CASSLEGQAANYGYTF. CDR3 nucleotides: TGTGCCAGCAGCTTGGAAGGACAGGCAGCTAACTATGGCTACACCTTC.

The chain carries TRBV6-5 and TRBJ2-7; 9 bases are a match to TRBD1. Germline CDR1 MNHEY, CDR2 SVGAGI. The CDR3 loop spans 14 amino acids. V dropped 4 bases and J dropped 5; count of bases not matched to a gene: 6. The CDR3 spells CASSSGTGYHEQYF. The CDR3 DNA reads TGTGCCAGCAGTTCCGGGACAGGGTACCACGAGCAGTACTTC.

The genes are TRBV6-5 and TRBJ1-4; D is uncertain. Germline lookup yields CDR1 MNHEY and CDR2 SVGAGI. Trimming pared 0 bases from V and 1 base from J, leaving 0 bases between. This CDR3 comprises 13 residues. This CDR3 is CASSYSTNEKLFF. Here the CDR3 DNA reads TGTGCCAGCAGTTACTCAACTAATGAAAAACTGTTTTTT.

The chain carries TRBV25-1 and TRBJ2-6; D call uncertain. From germline, CDR1 is MGHDK and CDR2 SYGVNS. The CDR3 is 15 residues long. The V end was cut by 6 bases, the J end by 1 base, with 10 bases between. The CDR3 loop is CASSQVGSGANVLTF. In DNA form, the CDR3 reads TGTGCCAGCAGCCAAGTGGGTTCTGGGGCCAACGTCCTGACTTTC.

The chain employs TRBV5-4 and TRBJ2-1; a weak D match, TRBD1 (6 bases). The CDR3 length is 13 residues. The germline V and J ends were trimmed by 2 bases and 6 bases, with 9 bases remaining between them. The germline V gene has CDR1 SGHNT and CDR2 YYREEE (reference sequence). CDR3 nucleotides: TGTGCCAGCAGCTTACAGGGATTCAATGAGCAGTTCTTC. As protein: CASSLQGFNEQFF.

This chain uses TRBV7-3 with TRBJ2-2; 8 nucleotides agree with TRBD2. Germline CDR1 is SGHTA and CDR2 is FQGTGA. This CDR3 contains 14 residues. V lost 3 bases and J lost 3; bases outside the gene matches: 0. The CDR3 bases are TGTGCCAGCAGCTTCGGGGGGGACACCGGGGAGCTGTTTTTT. Residues: CASSFGGDTGELFF.

The chain links TRBV9 to TRBJ1-5; D is ambiguous. Trimming left V 6 bases short and J 3 bases short, with 22 bases between. This CDR3 is built from 17 residues. Germline assignment: CDR1 SGDLS and CDR2 YYNGEE. In DNA, the CDR3 is TGTGCCAGCACCCACCTGACCCGAAGCCCGTCCAATCAGCCCCAGCATTTT. It specifies CASTHLTRSPSNQPQHF.

The chain carries TRBV18 and TRBJ1-5, with D possibly being TRBD1 (5 bases). Trimming cost V 6 bases and J 3 bases, with 12 bases left between them. Per the germline V gene, CDR1 is KGHSH and CDR2 is LQKENI. The CDR3 totals 14 residues. The CDR3 reads CASSVGGNNQPQHF. The DNA for the CDR3 is TGTGCCAGCTCGGTGGGGGGGAACAATCAGCCCCAGCATTTT.

CDR3 nucleotides: TGTGCCAGCAGCTTAAGACCGGGACAGGGGGTGGTGAAACTGTTTTTT. Translation gives CASSLRPGQGVVKLFF. This chain links TRBV5-5 with TRBJ1-4, with 11 bases identical to TRBD1. Germline V gives CDR1 SGHKS, CDR2 YYEKEE (reference sequence). Germline trimming cut 2 bases from V and 11 bases from J; bases unmatched to any gene: 11. The CDR3 is 16 amino acids. Supplemented by reference TRBV5-5 and TRBJ1-4, the full variable domain reads DAGVTQSPTHLIKTRGQQVTLRCSPISGHKSVSWYQQVLGQGPQFIFQYYEKEERGRGNFPDRFSARQFPNYSSELNVNALLLGDSALYLCASSLRPGQGVVKLFFGSGTQLSVL.